One and the same sample provided the 20 T cell receptor beta chains below, sequenced in a study of early T cells in non-severe SARS-CoV-2 infection (dated by TCRdb to the early 2020s). Library generation was performed with 5' RACE. This sample was sequenced with a NextSeq 500. The public reads were reanalyzed by TCRdb: fastp trimming at Q25, MiXCR alignment, in-frame beta chains only. CDR3 protein duplicates are merged, each entry listing the most common genes and DNA. The sample records around 70,000 distinct CDR3 sequences, approximately 12% of which are singletons. The ten largest make up about 3.9% of the sample. The specimen sequenced was whole blood. All receptors derive from an adult who was a healthcare worker with PCR-confirmed SARS-CoV-2 infection or an uninfected control (not recorded which).

This clonotype was detected ten times or more. The rearrangement joins TRBV4-1 to TRBJ1-5; D not resolved. CDR1 and CDR2 from the germline V gene are MGHRA and YSYEKL. The CDR3 is made up of 14 amino acids. The ends were cut back, 0 bases at V and 2 bases at J, with 5 bases in the middle. CDR3 in amino acids: CASSQERGNQPQHF. The CDR3 coding sequence is TGCGCCAGCAGCCAAGAACGGGGCAATCAGCCCCAGCATTTT.

This clonotype has at least ten counts. The chain employs TRBV29-1 and TRBJ2-1; 10 positions agree with TRBD2. Germline-derived CDR1 and CDR2 are SQVTM and ANQGSEA. This CDR3 has 15 amino acids. V lost 2 bases and J lost 10; bases outside the gene matches: 11. CDR3 residues: CSVESWTSGVREQFF. Written as DNA, the CDR3 is TGCAGCGTTGAATCGTGGACTAGCGGAGTCAGAGAGCAGTTCTTC.

This clonotype has a handful of counts. The J gene is TRBJ2-7, the V gene TRBV7-9, with D perhaps matching TRBD2 (6 bases). The germline gives CDR1 SEHNR, CDR2 FQNEAQ (reference sequence). The CDR3 sequence is 14 residues long. V lost 4 bases and J lost 6, with 16 bases in between. The CDR3 protein is CASSSPGLPSEQYF. For the CDR3, the DNA is TGTGCCAGCAGCTCCCCGGGACTTCCCTCCGAGCAGTACTTC.

This clonotype came up many times. This chain links TRBV12-3 or TRBV12-4 with TRBJ2-1, with 9 positions matching TRBD2. Losses at the gene ends were 5 bases for V and 3 bases for J; bases not matched to a gene: 5. CDR3 length: 15 residues. CDR3 nucleotides: TGTGCCAGCAGTGCGACTAGCGGATTCTACAATGAGCAGTTCTTC. This codes for CASSATSGFYNEQFF.

The chain links TRBV3-1 to TRBJ2-1; D gene ambiguous. Germline V gene sequence: CDR1 LGHDT, CDR2 YNNKEL (reference sequence). Trimming took 3 bases from V and 10 from J, leaving 10 bases between them. This CDR3 has 12 amino acids. The CDR3 DNA sequence: TGTGCCAGCAGCCAGGTGACTGGGGAGCAGTTCTTC. Protein sequence: CASSQVTGEQFF.

This clonotype was observed a handful of times. The rearrangement uses TRBV20-1 and TRBJ2-4; D perhaps matches TRBD2 (6 bases). Germline-derived CDR1 and CDR2 are DFQATT and SNEGSKA (reference sequence). Between the trimmed V and J ends, which lost 3 bases and 0 bases, there was a span of 6 bases. The CDR3 is 13 residues long. The CDR3, as DNA: TGCAGTGCTAGCGGGAGAGCCAAAAACATTCAGTACTTC. It specifies CSASGRAKNIQYF.

This clonotype was counted at least ten times. The chain links TRBV29-1 to TRBJ2-2; D call uncertain. With 5 bases removed from V and 5 bases from J, the gap between germline ends came to 12 bases. Germline V lookup: CDR1 SQVTM, CDR2 ANQGSEA. The CDR3 is 13 amino acids. The CDR3 region has the DNA TGCAGCGTTAGACCGCTGAGGACCGGGGAGCTGTTTTTT. Translated, it gives CSVRPLRTGELFF.

This chain links TRBV12-3 or TRBV12-4 with TRBJ2-6, with D possibly TRBD2 on 6 matching bases. Trimming removed 3 bases at V and 1 base at J, with 7 bases between. The CDR3 loop spans 15 amino acids. CDR3 amino acids: CASSFGGSGANVLTF. The CDR3, as DNA: TGTGCCAGCAGTTTTGGGGGGTCTGGGGCCAACGTCCTGACTTTC.

The chain uses TRBV3-1 and TRBJ2-4, with D tentatively TRBD1 (6 bases). Trimming pared 8 bases from V and 0 bases from J, leaving 14 bases between. Germline V gene lookup returns CDR1 LGHDT and CDR2 YNNKEL (reference sequence). CDR3 size: 15 residues. The CDR3 sequence is CASGEDRLAKNIQYF. In nucleotides, the CDR3 is TGTGCCAGCGGTGAGGACAGACTAGCCAAAAACATTCAGTACTTC.

The table lists this clonotype with a few counts. V gene TRBV29-1 combines with J gene TRBJ2-2; possible D gene TRBD1, 6 bases. Germline CDR1 reads SQVTM; CDR2 reads ANQGSEA. The CDR3 has 13 amino acids. With 4 bases removed from V and 7 bases from J, the gap between germline ends came to 13 bases. The CDR3: CSVGAGASGELFF. The CDR3 coding sequence is TGCAGCGTTGGGGCAGGGGCGAGCGGGGAGCTGTTTTTT.

The rearrangement links TRBV20-1 to TRBJ2-3, with TRBD1 identical over 10 bases. This CDR3 is 14 amino acids long. V shed 6 bases and J 2 bases; nucleotides not matched to a gene: 5. The germline V gene has CDR1 DFQATT and CDR2 SNEGSKA (reference sequence). The CDR3 bases are TGCAGTGCCTCCGGGACAGGGGTCACAGATACGCAGTATTTT. Residues: CSASGTGVTDTQYF.

This clonotype was seen only a few times. The chain employs TRBV7-9 and TRBJ2-3; possible D gene TRBD2, 6 bases. CDR3 length equals 17 residues. The germline V gene has CDR1 SEHNR and CDR2 FQNEAQ (reference sequence). Trimming cost V 4 bases and J 0 bases, with 17 bases left between them. This chain's CDR3 is CASSSGLQVTSTDTQYF. CDR3 coding DNA: TGTGCCAGCAGCTCAGGACTACAGGTGACTAGCACAGATACGCAGTATTTT.

This clonotype has ten or more counts. The chain joins TRBV28 to TRBJ2-7; D is perhaps TRBD1 (6 bases). Trimming shortened V by 5 bases and J by 1 base, and 6 bases separated the two germline ends. CDR3 size: 12 residues. CDR1 MDHEN and CDR2 SYDVKM come from the germline V gene. CDR3 sequence reads: CASSTGSYEQYF. CDR3 DNA: TGTGCCAGCAGTACAGGGTCCTACGAGCAGTACTTC.

This clonotype was observed a few times. The V call is TRBV29-1, the J call TRBJ2-6; D perhaps matches TRBD1 (5 bases). Germline V lookup: CDR1 SQVTM, CDR2 ANQGSEA. Trimming shortened V by 8 bases and J by 0 bases, and 17 bases separated the two germline ends. The CDR3 extends over 16 amino acids. The CDR3 DNA is TGCAGCAACGTGGGGCACCTACTCTCTGGGGCCAACGTCCTGACTTTC. Protein: CSNVGHLLSGANVLTF.

The gene calls are TRBV20-1 and TRBJ1-6; possibly TRBD1 for D (6 bases). The CDR3 has 14 amino acids. Germline values: CDR1 DFQATT, CDR2 SNEGSKA (reference sequence). V was trimmed by 5 bases and J by 7 bases, leaving 15 bases between them. CDR3 nucleotides: TGCAGTGCTCCAATCTCCAGGGGAAATTCACCCCTCCACTTT. It codes for CSAPISRGNSPLHF.

A word on this clonotype: Germline is not matched at one junction end, which may reflect a read error. The V and J genes are TRBV25-1 and TRBJ2-1; TRBD1 matches 7 bases. The germline gives CDR1 MGHDK, CDR2 SYGVNS. CDR3 length: 17 amino acids. The CDR3 spells CAGSEQMWDSLYNEQFF. The CDR3 nucleotides are TGTGCCGGCAGTGAGCAAATGTGGGACAGCCTTTACAATGAGCAGTTCTTC.

V usage is TRBV5-6 and J usage is TRBJ2-3; no reliable D call. The CDR3 spans 15 residues. From germline, CDR1 is SGHDT and CDR2 YYEEEE. V lost 4 bases and J lost 1, with 13 bases in between. CDR3 loop: CASSLSFSGTDTQYF. The CDR3 DNA reads as TGTGCCAGCAGCCTTAGCTTCTCTGGCACAGATACGCAGTATTTT.

The chain employs TRBV18 and TRBJ1-5; D uncertain. Trimming took 3 bases from V and 7 from J, leaving 10 bases between them. The CDR3 totals 13 residues. The germline CDR1 and CDR2 sequences are KGHSH and LQKENI. CDR3 coding DNA: TGTGCCAGCTCACCTTCAACCGGACAGCCCCAGCATTTT. Translated: CASSPSTGQPQHF. Supplemented by reference TRBV18 and TRBJ1-5, the full variable domain reads NAGVMQNPRHLVRRRGQEARLRCSPMKGHSHVYWYRQLPEEGLKFMVYLQKENIIDESGMPKERFSAEFPKEGPSILRIQQVVRGDSAAYFCASSPSTGQPQHFGDGTRLSIL.

J is TRBJ1-2 and V is TRBV29-1, with TRBD1 as a possible D gene (6 bases). CDR3 length equals 10 residues. Per germline, CDR1 SQVTM and CDR2 ANQGSEA. Trimming removed 7 bases at V and 6 bases at J, with 9 bases between. The chain's CDR3 is CSGGGDGYTF. For the CDR3, the DNA is TGCAGCGGCGGGGGCGATGGCTACACCTTC.

Regarding this clonotype: This clone may be a read error of a much larger clone one base away. This rearrangement joins TRBV7-9 to TRBJ2-7; tentative D call: TRBD1 (6 bases). The CDR3 loop spans 13 amino acids. Germline CDR1 and CDR2: SEHNR and FQNEAQ (reference sequence). The CDR3 nucleotides read TGTGTCAGCAGTCCCGGGACAACCTACGAGCAGTACTTC. Translation gives CVSSPGTTYEQYF.